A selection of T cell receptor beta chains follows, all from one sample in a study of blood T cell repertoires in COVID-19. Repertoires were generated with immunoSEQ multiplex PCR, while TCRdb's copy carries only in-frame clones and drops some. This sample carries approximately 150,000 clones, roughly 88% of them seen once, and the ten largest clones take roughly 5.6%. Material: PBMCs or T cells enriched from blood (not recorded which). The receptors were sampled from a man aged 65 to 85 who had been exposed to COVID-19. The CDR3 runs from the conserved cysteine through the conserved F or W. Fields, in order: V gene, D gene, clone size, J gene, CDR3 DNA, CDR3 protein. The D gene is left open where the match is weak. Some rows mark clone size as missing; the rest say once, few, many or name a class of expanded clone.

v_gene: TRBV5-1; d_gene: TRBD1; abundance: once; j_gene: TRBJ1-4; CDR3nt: TGCGCCAGCACTCTCGGGACAGGGTTTGAAAAACTGTTTTTT; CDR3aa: CASTLGTGFEKLFF
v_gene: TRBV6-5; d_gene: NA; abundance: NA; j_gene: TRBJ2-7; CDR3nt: TGTGCCAGCACCCCCCCCGGGATGGACGAGCAGTACTTC; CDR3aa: CASTPPGMDEQYF
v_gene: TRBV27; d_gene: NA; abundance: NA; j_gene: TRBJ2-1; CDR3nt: TGTGCCAGCAGTTTTCTGGGACTGAGTACCAGCTCCTACAATGAGCAGTTCTTC; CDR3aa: CASSFLGLSTSSYNEQFF
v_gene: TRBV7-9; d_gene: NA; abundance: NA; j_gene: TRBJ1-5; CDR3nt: TGTGCCAGCAGCTTAGGTCCGGGCAATCAGCCCCAGCATTTT; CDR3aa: CASSLGPGNQPQHF
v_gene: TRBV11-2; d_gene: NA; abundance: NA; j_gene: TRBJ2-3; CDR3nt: TGTGCCAGCAGCTTAGATCGACCGGAGGTGGCAGATACGCAGTATTTT; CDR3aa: CASSLDRPEVADTQYF
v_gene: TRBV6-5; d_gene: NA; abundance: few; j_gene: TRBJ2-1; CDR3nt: TGTGCCAGCAGGACGTGGGGGGCCTACAATGAGCAGTTCTTC; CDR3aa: CASRTWGAYNEQFF
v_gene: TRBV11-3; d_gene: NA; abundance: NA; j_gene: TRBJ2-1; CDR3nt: TGTGCCAGCAGCTTAGATTTAGGACACTCTTACAATGAGCAGTTCTTC; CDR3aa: CASSLDLGHSYNEQFF
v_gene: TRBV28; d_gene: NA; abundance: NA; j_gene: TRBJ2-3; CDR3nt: TGTGCCAGCAGTTTTAGTCGGGTTGATCATACGCAGTATTTT; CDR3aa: CASSFSRVDHTQYF
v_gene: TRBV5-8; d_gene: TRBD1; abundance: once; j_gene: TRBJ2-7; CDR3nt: TGTGCCAGCAGCTCAACCGCCGGGACAGGGGTCTTCTACGAGCAGTACTTC; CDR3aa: CASSSTAGTGVFYEQYF
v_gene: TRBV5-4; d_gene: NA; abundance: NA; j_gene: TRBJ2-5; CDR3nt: TGTGCCAGCAGACAAGGGACTGAGGAGACCCAGTACTTC; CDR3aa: CASRQGTEETQYF
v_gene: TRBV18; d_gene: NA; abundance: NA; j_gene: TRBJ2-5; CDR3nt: TGTGCCAGCTCACCATCTTCCGGGAAAGAGACCCAGTACTTC; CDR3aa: CASSPSSGKETQYF
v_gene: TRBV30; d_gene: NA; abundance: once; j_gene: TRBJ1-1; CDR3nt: TGTGCCTGGGCTACAGGGTTAGGCACTGAAGCTTTCTTT; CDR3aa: CAWATGLGTEAFF
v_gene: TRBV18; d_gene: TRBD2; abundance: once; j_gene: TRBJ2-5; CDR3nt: TGTGCCAGCTCACCGCCCTTAGCGGGAGGGCGAGAGACCCAGTACTTC; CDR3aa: CASSPPLAGGRETQYF
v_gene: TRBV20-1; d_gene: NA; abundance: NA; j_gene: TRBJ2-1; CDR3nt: TGCAGTGCTAGTGACTCCCTACAGTTCTTC; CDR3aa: CSASDSLQFF
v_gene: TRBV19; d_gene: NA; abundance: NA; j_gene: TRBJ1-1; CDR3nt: TGTGCCAGTAGTATACGGTGGGGCGGGAGCACTGAAGCTTTCTTT; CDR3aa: CASSIRWGGSTEAFF
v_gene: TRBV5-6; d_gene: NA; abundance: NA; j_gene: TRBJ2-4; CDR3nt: TGTGCCAGCAGCCCCTCGTATGGGCCTTCTCAGTACTTC; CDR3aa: CASSPSYGPSQYF
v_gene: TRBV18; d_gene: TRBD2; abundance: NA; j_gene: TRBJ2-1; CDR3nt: TGTGCCAGCTCACCACGGACTAGCGAGTACAATGAGCAGTTCTTC; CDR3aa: CASSPRTSEYNEQFF
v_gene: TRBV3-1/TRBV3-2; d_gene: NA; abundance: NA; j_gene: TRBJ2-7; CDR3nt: TGTGCCAGCAGCCAAGTCCTCAGACAGGCCTACGAGCAGTACTTC; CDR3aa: CASSQVLRQAYEQYF
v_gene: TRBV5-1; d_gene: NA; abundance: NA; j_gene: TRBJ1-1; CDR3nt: TGCGCCAGCAGCATAGGGAGGGAGGCTGAAGCTTTCTTT; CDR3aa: CASSIGREAEAFF
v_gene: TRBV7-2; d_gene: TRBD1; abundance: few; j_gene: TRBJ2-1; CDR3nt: TGTGCCAGCAGCTTAGCTCGGACAGGGGGAAATGAGCAGTTCTTC; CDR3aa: CASSLARTGGNEQFF
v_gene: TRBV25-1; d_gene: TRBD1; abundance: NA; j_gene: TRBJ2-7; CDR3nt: TGTGCCAGTCGGGACAGGGCCTCCTACGAGCAGTACTTC; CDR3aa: CASRDRASYEQYF
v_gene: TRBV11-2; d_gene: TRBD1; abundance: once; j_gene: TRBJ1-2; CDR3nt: TGTGCCAGCAGCTTGATCGGGACAGGAATATATGGCTACACCTTC; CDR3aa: CASSLIGTGIYGYTF
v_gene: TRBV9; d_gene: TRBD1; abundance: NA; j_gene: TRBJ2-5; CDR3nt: TGTGCCAGCAGCGCCAGGACAGGGTGGGAGACCCAGTACTTC; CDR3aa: CASSARTGWETQYF
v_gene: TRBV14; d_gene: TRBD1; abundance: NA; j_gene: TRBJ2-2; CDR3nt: TGTGCCAGCAGCCAAGGGACAGGCCCAAACACCGGGGAGCTGTTTTTT; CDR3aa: CASSQGTGPNTGELFF
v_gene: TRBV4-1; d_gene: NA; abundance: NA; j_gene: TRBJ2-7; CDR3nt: TGCGCCAGCAGCTTACCGTTCGGCGAGCAGTACTTC; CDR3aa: CASSLPFGEQYF
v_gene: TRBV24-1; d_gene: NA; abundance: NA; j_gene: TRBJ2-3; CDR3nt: TGTGCCACCAAGGCAGCGGCTAGCACAGATACGCAGTATTTT; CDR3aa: CATKAAASTDTQYF
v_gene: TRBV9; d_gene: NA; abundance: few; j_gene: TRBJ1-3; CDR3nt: TGTGCCAGCAGCGCGGGGGAGATCTCTGGAAACACCATATATTTT; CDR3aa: CASSAGEISGNTIYF
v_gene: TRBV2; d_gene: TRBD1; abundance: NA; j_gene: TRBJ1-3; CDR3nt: TGTGCCAGCAGTGACCCCCTGCCTCGGACAGGGGCCAGCTCTGGAAACACCATATATTTT; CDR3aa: CASSDPLPRTGASSGNTIYF
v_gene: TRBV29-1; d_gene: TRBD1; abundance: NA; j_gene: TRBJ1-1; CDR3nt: TGCAGCGTCCGGACAGGGAAGGAGACTGAAGCTTTCTTT; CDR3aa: CSVRTGKETEAFF
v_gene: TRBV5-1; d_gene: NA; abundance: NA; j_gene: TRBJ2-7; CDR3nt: TGCGCCAGCAGCCACATCGGGGAAAGCTCCTACGAGCAGTACTTC; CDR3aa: CASSHIGESSYEQYF
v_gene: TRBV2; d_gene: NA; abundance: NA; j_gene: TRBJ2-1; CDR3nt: TGTGCCAGCACGGGTGGTGACCCATACAATGAGCAGTTCTTC; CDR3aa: CASTGGDPYNEQFF
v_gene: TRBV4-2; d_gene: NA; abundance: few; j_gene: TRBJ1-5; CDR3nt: TGTGCCAGCAGCCAAGACCCAGGGCCCCAGCATTTT; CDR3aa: CASSQDPGPQHF
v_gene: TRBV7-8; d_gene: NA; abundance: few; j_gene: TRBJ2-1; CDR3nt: TGTGCCAGCAGTCCCCCCCAGCGGAGGGCCTACAATGAGCAGTTCTTC; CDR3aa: CASSPPQRRAYNEQFF
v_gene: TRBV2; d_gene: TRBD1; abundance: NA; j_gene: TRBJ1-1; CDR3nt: TGTGCCAGCAGCCGGACAGGGACCCTACCTGAAGCTTTCTTT; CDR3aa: CASSRTGTLPEAFF